A single sample gave rise to the 20 T cell receptor beta chains below, sequenced in a study of blood T cell repertoires in COVID-19. Using immunoSEQ multiplex PCR, the repertoire was profiled, and TCRdb retains in-frame clones only, with some absent. The data hold about 170,000 clones, with 80% to 90% observed a single time. The sequenced material came from peripheral blood. These receptors originate from a woman in her fifties or sixties with COVID-19, enrolled during active disease.

The chain links TRBV11-3 to TRBJ1-4, with TRBD1 as a possible D gene (5 bases). The germline V gene has CDR1 SGHNT and CDR2 YENEEA. The CDR3 spans 12 residues. Trimming removed 5 bases from V and 7 bases from J, with 8 bases in between. CDR3 in DNA: TGTGCCAGCAGCACCGGGGGTGAAAAACTGTTTTTT. It encodes CASSTGGEKLFF.

V gene TRBV13 combines with J gene TRBJ1-1; D uncertain. The length of the CDR3 is 14 residues. Looked up from germline, CDR1 is PRHDT and CDR2 is FYEKMQ (reference sequence). Trimming left V 2 bases short and J 6 bases short, with 13 bases between. CDR3 protein: CASSLPSGEPEAFF. CDR3 DNA sequence: TGTGCCAGCAGCTTACCCTCTGGAGAGCCTGAAGCTTTCTTT.

The genes are TRBV18 and TRBJ1-5, with 8 nucleotides matching TRBD1. The CDR3 runs 15 residues. Germline trimming cut 3 bases from V and 4 bases from J; bases unmatched to any gene: 5. Per germline, CDR1 KGHSH and CDR2 LQKENI. The CDR3 DNA follows: TGTGCCAGCTCACCCCTCGACAGGGGAAATCAGCCCCAGCATTTT. This gives the protein CASSPLDRGNQPQHF.

This chain uses TRBV5-1 with TRBJ1-4; the D gene is possibly TRBD1 (5 bases). The CDR3 totals 14 residues. V dropped 4 bases and J dropped 0 bases, with 7 bases sitting between them. Looked up from germline, CDR1 is SGHRS and CDR2 is YFSETQ. CDR3 protein: CASSETATNEKLFF. The DNA for the CDR3 is TGCGCCAGCAGCGAGACAGCAACTAATGAAAAACTGTTTTTT.

The rearrangement links TRBV3-1 (or the pseudogene TRBV3-2) to TRBJ2-7; 12 bases map to TRBD2. Looked up from germline, CDR1 is LGHDT and CDR2 is YNNKEL (reference sequence). The length of the CDR3 is 15 residues. J was trimmed by 4 bases and V by 5 bases; bases with no gene match: 6. The chain's CDR3 is CASSRTSGTGYEQYF. Here the CDR3 DNA reads TGTGCCAGCAGCAGGACTAGCGGGACAGGTTACGAGCAGTACTTC.

The chain is built from TRBV24-1 and TRBJ2-4; the match to TRBD1 covers 9 bases. Trimming at V came to 2 bases and at J to 7 bases, leaving 8 bases not matched to a gene. CDR1 is KGHDR and CDR2 is SFDVKD in the germline V gene. This CDR3 spans 16 amino acids. The CDR3 coding sequence is TGTGCCACCAGTGATTCGGCCGGGACAGGGCGGAACATTCAGTACTTC. Amino acids: CATSDSAGTGRNIQYF.

The genes are TRBV7-2 and TRBJ2-7; a possible D gene is TRBD2 (6 bases). This CDR3 spans 15 amino acids. Germline CDR1 is SGHTA and CDR2 is FQGNSA. Trimming took off 4 bases at V and 1 base at J, with 14 bases between the two ends. The CDR3 nucleotides are TGTGCCAGCAGCTCCTTTCTTAGCGGATCCTACGAGCAGTACTTC. This translates into CASSSFLSGSYEQYF.

The chain uses TRBV14 and TRBJ2-3; 7 nucleotides agree with TRBD1. The ends lost 6 bases at V and 2 bases at J; junction bases unmatched: 8. Per germline, CDR1 SGHDN and CDR2 FVKESK. The CDR3 is 15 amino acids. The CDR3 region is CASSPDRAPTDTQYF. The CDR3 DNA sequence: TGTGCCAGCAGTCCCGACAGGGCCCCCACAGATACGCAGTATTTT.

The chain carries TRBV24-1 and TRBJ1-5, with 8 bases lining up with TRBD1. Germline V gene sequence: CDR1 KGHDR, CDR2 SFDVKD. The CDR3 contains 13 residues. With 10 bases clipped from V and 6 bases from J, the junction kept 7 bases outside the gene matches. The chain's CDR3 is CATQGDRVQPQHF. In DNA, the CDR3 is TGTGCCACACAGGGGGACCGGGTTCAGCCCCAGCATTTT.

This clone was counted once. The V gene is TRBV19, the J gene TRBJ1-5; TRBD1 matches at 7 bases. The CDR3 consists of 16 residues. Germline CDR1 is LNHDA and CDR2 is SQIVND (reference sequence). The junction had 11 bases not matched to a gene; V was cut back by 9 bases and J by 0 bases. Written as DNA, the CDR3 is TGTGCCAGCTCAAGGGGGCAGTCACATAGCAATCAGCCCCAGCATTTT. Protein: CASSRGQSHSNQPQHF. The whole variable domain, remainder taken from reference TRBV19 and TRBJ1-5, is DGGITQSPKYLFRKEGQNVTLSCEQNLNHDAMYWYRQDPGQGLRLIYYSQIVNDFQKGDIAEGYSVSREKKESFPLTVTSAQKNPTAFYLCASSRGQSHSNQPQHFGDGTRLSIL.

The V call is TRBV30, the J call TRBJ2-1; 10 bases line up with TRBD2. Germline CDR1 GTSNPN, CDR2 SVGIG (reference sequence). V lost 3 bases to trimming and J lost 7 bases; unmatched junction nucleotides: 6. The CDR3 sequence is 14 residues long. In DNA form, the CDR3 reads TGTGCCTGGAGACCACTAGCGGGATTTAATGAGCAGTTCTTC. Protein sequence: CAWRPLAGFNEQFF.

The chain joins TRBV19 to TRBJ1-4; TRBD1 matches at 7 bases. The CDR3 is 13 amino acids. Unmatched junction bases numbered 7, after V lost 7 bases and J lost 8 bases. Per the germline V gene, CDR1 is LNHDA and CDR2 is SQIVND (reference sequence). CDR3 nucleotide sequence: TGTGCCAGTACCAGTAGGGGGCGAGAAAAACTGTTTTTT. This sequence encodes CASTSRGREKLFF. Variable domain in full (rest from reference TRBV19 and TRBJ1-4): DGGITQSPKYLFRKEGQNVTLSCEQNLNHDAMYWYRQDPGQGLRLIYYSQIVNDFQKGDIAEGYSVSREKKESFPLTVTSAQKNPTAFYLCASTSRGREKLFFGSGTQLSVL.

The chain employs TRBV5-1 and TRBJ1-1, with a possible D match to TRBD1 (5 bases). Looked up from germline, CDR1 is SGHRS and CDR2 is YFSETQ. The V end was cut by 6 bases, the J end by 4 bases, with 22 bases between. This CDR3 spans 16 amino acids. As DNA, the CDR3 is TGCGCCAGCAAGGTCGGCGGGGGTGTCCTGCCCACTGAAGCTTTCTTT. Encoded protein: CASKVGGGVLPTEAFF.

There are a few counts of this clone. This rearrangement joins TRBV6-1 to TRBJ2-3, with TRBD2 matching 9 bases. The CDR3 length is 17 residues. V trimming: 1 base; J trimming: 1 base; junction bases outside the gene matches: 6. Germline V gene data show CDR1 as MNHNS and CDR2 as SASEGT. In nucleotides, the CDR3 is TGTGCCAGCAGTGAAGTGGGTGGCGGGAGGGGCACAGATACGCAGTATTTT. Its protein product is CASSEVGGGRGTDTQYF.

The chain joins TRBV19 to TRBJ1-1, with no clear D. The germline V gene has CDR1 LNHDA and CDR2 SQIVND (reference sequence). This CDR3 comprises 13 residues. Trimming pared 3 bases from V and 6 bases from J, leaving 11 bases between. CDR3 DNA sequence: TGTGCCAGTAGTATGGGCTCTAGCGCTGAAGCTTTCTTT. It is translated as CASSMGSSAEAFF.

The chain links TRBV15 to TRBJ1-4, with TRBD1 matching over 11 bases. With 9 bases clipped from V and 8 bases from J, the junction kept 14 bases outside the gene matches. Germline V gene data show CDR1 as LNHNV and CDR2 as YYDKDF (reference sequence). CDR3 length: 16 amino acids. The CDR3 here is CATRTGGAGSDEKLFF. As DNA, the CDR3 is TGTGCCACTCGGACAGGGGGCGCGGGCTCGGACGAAAAACTGTTTTTT.

V gene TRBV18 combines with J gene TRBJ2-7; tentatively, D is TRBD2 (6 bases). This CDR3 contains 13 residues. The germline V and J ends were trimmed by 1 base and 5 bases, with 9 bases remaining between them. CDR1 is KGHSH, CDR2 LQKENI, per germline. In DNA, the CDR3 is TGTGCCAGCTCACCACGGCGGGATCACGAGCAGTACTTC. It translates to CASSPRRDHEQYF.

This chain joins TRBV5-4 and TRBJ2-1, with D maybe TRBD1 (6 bases). Germline-derived CDR1 and CDR2 are SGHNT and YYREEE (reference sequence). Trimming took 3 bases from V and 4 from J, leaving 14 bases between them. The CDR3 consists of 15 residues. The CDR3 region has the DNA TGTGCCAGCAGCTCGCTACGGGACAAATACAATGAGCAGTTCTTC. Translation: CASSSLRDKYNEQFF.

This sequence joins TRBV3-1 (or the pseudogene TRBV3-2) and TRBJ2-1; TRBD2 matches at 9 bases. The CDR3 consists of 21 residues. The V gene's germline CDR1 is LGHDT and CDR2 YNNKEL (reference sequence). J gave up 0 bases and V 1 base, and 16 bases lay outside the gene matches. Here the CDR3 reads CASSQVIFGASGVSSYNEQFF. The CDR3 DNA reads as TGTGCCAGCAGCCAAGTCATTTTCGGAGCTAGCGGGGTTAGCTCCTACAATGAGCAGTTCTTC.

The rearrangement uses TRBV5-1 and TRBJ1-1, with TRBD1 matching 7 bases. The CDR3 has 14 amino acids. Trimming cost V 3 bases and J 4 bases; bases outside gene matches: 6. The germline V gene has CDR1 SGHRS and CDR2 YFSETQ. The chain's CDR3 is CASSSRQGGTEAFF. Here the CDR3 DNA reads TGCGCCAGCAGCTCGAGACAGGGTGGCACTGAAGCTTTCTTT.